This T cell receptor (beta chain) is from a study of blood T cell repertoires in COVID-19. Libraries were prepared by immunoSEQ multiplex PCR; TCRdb keeps only in-frame clonotypes and omits some of them. The top ten hold approximately 2.4% of the sample, which has about 220,000 clones, roughly 84% seen once. The CDR3 loop spans 13 amino acids. Per germline, CDR1 ENHRY and CDR2 SYGVKD. Trimming took 3 bases from V and 0 from J, leaving 3 bases between them. The sequence derives from a man aged 40-55 years who had recovered from COVID-19. This chain connects TRBV10-3 to TRBJ1-3; D is ambiguous. The sequenced sample was peripheral blood. CDR3 nucleotide sequence: TGTGCCATCAGTGACAGCTCTGGAAACACCATATATTTT. Protein product: CAISDSSGNTIYF.